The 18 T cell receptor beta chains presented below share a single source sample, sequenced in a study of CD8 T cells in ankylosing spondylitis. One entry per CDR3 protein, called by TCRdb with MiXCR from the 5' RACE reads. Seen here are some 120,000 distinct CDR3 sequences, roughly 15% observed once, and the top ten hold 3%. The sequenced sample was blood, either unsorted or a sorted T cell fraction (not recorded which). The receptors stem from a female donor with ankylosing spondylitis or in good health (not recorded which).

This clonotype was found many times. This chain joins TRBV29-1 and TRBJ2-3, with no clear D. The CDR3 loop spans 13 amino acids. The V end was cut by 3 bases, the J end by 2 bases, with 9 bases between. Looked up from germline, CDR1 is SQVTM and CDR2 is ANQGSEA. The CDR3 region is CSVEASYTDTQYF. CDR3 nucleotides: TGCAGCGTTGAGGCCAGCTACACAGATACGCAGTATTTT.

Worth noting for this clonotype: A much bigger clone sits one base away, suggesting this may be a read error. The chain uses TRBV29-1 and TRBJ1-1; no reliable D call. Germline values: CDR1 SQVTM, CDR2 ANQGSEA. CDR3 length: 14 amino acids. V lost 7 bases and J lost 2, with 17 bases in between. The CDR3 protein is CSALSQNINTEAFF. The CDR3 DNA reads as TGCAGCGCCCTATCGCAGAACATAAACACTGAAGCTTTCTTT.

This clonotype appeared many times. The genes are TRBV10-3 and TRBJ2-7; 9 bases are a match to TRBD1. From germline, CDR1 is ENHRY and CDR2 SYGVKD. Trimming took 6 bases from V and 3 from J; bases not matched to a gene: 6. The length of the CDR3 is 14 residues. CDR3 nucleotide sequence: TGTGCCATCAGACCGGGACAGGGCCACTACGAGCAGTACTTC. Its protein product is CAIRPGQGHYEQYF.

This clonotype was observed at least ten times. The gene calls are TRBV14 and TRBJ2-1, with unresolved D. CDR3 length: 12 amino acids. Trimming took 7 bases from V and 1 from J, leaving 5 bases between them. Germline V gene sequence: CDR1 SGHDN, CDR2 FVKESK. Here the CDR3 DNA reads TGTGCCAGCAAAGGGTCCTACAATGAGCAGTTCTTC. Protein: CASKGSYNEQFF.

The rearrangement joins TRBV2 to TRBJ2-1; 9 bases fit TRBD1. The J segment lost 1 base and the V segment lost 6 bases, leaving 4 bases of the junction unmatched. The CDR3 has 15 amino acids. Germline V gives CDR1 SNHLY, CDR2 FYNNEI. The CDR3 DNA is TGTGCCAGCAGGGACAGGGGTGGTTCCTACAATGAGCAGTTCTTC. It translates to CASRDRGGSYNEQFF. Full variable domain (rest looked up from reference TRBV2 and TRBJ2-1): EPEVTQTPSHQVTQMGQEVILRCVPISNHLYFYWYRQILGQKVEFLVSFYNNEISEKSEIFDDQFSVERPDGSNFTLKIRSTKLEDSAMYFCASRDRGGSYNEQFFGPGTRLTVL.

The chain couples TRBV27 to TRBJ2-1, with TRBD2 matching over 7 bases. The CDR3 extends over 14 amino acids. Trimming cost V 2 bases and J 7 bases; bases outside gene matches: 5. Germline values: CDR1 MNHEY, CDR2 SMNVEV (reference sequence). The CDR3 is CASSLGREWNEQFF. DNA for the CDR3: TGTGCCAGCAGTTTAGGGCGGGAGTGGAATGAGCAGTTCTTC.

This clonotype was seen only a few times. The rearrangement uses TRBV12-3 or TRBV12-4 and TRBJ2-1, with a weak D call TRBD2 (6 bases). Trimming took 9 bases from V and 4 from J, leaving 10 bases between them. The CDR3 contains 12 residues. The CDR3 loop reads CASRDLYNEQFF. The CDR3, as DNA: TGTGCCAGTAGGGACTTGTACAATGAGCAGTTCTTC.

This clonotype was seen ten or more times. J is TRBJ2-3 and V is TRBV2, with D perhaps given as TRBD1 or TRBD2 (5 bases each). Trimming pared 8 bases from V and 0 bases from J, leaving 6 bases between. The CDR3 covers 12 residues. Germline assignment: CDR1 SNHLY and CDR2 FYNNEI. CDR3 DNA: TGTGCCAGCCGGGGCAGCACAGATACGCAGTATTTT. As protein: CASRGSTDTQYF.

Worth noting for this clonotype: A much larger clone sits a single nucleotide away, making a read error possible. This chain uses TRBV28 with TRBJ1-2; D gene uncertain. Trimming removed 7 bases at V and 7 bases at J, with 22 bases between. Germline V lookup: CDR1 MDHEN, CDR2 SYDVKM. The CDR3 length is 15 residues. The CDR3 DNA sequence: TGTGCCAGCACCGGGCAGCGGGTTGGTGTTGGTGGCTACACCTTC. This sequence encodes CASTGQRVGVGGYTF.

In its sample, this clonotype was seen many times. The CDR3 loop is CSAREAGTETQYF. For the CDR3, the DNA is TGCAGTGCTAGAGAGGCGGGAACAGAGACCCAGTACTTC. The chain joins TRBV20-1 to TRBJ2-5, with D perhaps matching TRBD2 (6 bases). The germline V gene has CDR1 DFQATT and CDR2 SNEGSKA (reference sequence). CDR3 length: 13 residues. The V end was cut by 0 bases, the J end by 4 bases, with 9 bases between.

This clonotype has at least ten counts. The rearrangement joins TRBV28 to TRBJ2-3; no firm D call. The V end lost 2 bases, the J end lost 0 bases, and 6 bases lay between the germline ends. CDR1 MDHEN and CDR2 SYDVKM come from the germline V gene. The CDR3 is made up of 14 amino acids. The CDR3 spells CASSLSRSTDTQYF. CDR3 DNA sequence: TGTGCCAGCAGTTTAAGCAGGAGCACAGATACGCAGTATTTT.

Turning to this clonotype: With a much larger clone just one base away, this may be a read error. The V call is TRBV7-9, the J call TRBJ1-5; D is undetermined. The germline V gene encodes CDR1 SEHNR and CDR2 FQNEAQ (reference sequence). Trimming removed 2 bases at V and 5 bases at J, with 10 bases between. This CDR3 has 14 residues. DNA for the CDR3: TGTGCCAGCAGCTTACGGGGAGGCTATCAGCCCCAGCATTTT. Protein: CASSLRGGYQPQHF.

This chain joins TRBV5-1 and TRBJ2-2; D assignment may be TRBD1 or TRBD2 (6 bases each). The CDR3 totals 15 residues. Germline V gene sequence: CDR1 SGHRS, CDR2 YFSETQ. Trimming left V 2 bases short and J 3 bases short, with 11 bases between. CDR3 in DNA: TGCGCCAGCAGCTTCGGGGGCACGGACACCGGGGAGCTGTTTTTT. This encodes CASSFGGTDTGELFF.

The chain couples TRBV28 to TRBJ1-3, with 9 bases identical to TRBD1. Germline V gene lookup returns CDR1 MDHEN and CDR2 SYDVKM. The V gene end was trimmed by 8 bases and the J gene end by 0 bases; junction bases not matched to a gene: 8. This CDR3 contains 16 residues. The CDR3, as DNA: TGTGCCAGCTACGACACGACAGGGGGCTCTGGAAACACCATATATTTT. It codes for CASYDTTGGSGNTIYF.

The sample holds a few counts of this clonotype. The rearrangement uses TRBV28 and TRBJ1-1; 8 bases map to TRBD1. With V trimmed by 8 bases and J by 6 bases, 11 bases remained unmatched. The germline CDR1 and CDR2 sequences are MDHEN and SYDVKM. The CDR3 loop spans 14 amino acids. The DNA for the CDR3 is TGTGCCAGCGGGCACAGGGGGGGTAGCCCTGAAGCTTTCTTT. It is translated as CASGHRGGSPEAFF.

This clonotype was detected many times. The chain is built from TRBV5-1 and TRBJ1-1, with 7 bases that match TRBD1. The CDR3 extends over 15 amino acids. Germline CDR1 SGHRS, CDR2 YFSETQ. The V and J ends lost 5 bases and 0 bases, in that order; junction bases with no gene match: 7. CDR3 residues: CASRTGRVMNTEAFF. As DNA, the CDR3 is TGCGCCAGCAGGACAGGGAGAGTGATGAACACTGAAGCTTTCTTT. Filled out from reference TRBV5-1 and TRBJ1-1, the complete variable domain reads KAGVTQTPRYLIKTRGQQVTLSCSPISGHRSVSWYQQTPGQGLQFLFEYFSETQRNKGNFPGRFSGRQFSNSRSEMNVSTLELGDSALYLCASRTGRVMNTEAFFGQGTRLTVV.

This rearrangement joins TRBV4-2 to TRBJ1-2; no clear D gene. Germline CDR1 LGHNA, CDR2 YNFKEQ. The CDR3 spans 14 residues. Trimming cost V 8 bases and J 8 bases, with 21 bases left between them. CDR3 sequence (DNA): TGTGCCAGCGGCCCCGGGCACCTCGCGGGCGGCTACACCTTC. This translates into CASGPGHLAGGYTF.

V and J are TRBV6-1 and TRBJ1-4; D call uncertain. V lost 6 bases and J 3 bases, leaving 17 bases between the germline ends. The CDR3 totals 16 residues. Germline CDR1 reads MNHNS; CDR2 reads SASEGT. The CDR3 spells CASSLAVGGANEKLFF. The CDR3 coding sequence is TGTGCCAGCAGCCTAGCCGTCGGCGGGGCTAATGAAAAACTGTTTTTT.